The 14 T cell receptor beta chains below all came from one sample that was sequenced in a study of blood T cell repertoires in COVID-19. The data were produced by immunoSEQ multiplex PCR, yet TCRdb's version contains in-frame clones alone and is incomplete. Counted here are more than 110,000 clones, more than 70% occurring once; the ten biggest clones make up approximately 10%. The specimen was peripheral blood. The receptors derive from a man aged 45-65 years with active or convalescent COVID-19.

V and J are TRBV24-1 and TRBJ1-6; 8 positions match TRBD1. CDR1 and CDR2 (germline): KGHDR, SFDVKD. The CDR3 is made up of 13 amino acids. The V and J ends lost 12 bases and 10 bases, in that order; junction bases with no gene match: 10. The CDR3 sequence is CAALVQGGSPLHF. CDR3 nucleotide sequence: TGTGCCGCGCTAGTACAGGGGGGGTCACCCCTCCACTTT.

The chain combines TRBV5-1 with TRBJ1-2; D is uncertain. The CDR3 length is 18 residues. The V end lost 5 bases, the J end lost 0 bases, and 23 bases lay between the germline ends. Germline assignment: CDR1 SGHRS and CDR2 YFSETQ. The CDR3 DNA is TGCGCCAGCAGGGGAGCCGTCGCAAGCTCTAAAGCTAACTATGGCTACACCTTC. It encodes CASRGAVASSKANYGYTF.

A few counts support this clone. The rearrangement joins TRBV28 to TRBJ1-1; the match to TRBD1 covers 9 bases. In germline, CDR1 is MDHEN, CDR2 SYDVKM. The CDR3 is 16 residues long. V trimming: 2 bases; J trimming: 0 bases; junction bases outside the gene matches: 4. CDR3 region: CASSLRTGGLNTEAFF. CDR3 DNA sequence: TGTGCCAGCAGTTTACGAACAGGGGGCCTGAACACTGAAGCTTTCTTT.

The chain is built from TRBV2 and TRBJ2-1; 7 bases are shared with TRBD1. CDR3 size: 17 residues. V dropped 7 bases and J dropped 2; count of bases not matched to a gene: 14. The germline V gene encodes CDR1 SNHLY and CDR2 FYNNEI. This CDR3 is CASIPRRQGVAYNEQFF. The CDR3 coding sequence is TGTGCCAGCATCCCCCGTCGCCAGGGGGTGGCCTACAATGAGCAGTTCTTC.

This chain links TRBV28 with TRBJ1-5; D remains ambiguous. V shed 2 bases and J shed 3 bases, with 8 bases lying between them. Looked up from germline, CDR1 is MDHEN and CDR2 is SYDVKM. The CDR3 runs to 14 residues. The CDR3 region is CASSLQDLNQPQHF. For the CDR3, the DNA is TGTGCCAGCAGTTTACAGGATCTCAATCAGCCCCAGCATTTT.

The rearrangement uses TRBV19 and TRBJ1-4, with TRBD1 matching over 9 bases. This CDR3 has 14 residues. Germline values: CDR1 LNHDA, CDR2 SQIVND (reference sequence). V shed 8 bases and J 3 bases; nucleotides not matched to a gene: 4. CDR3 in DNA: TGTGCCAGTCACAGGGGGCGGGCTAATGAAAAACTGTTTTTT. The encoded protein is CASHRGRANEKLFF.

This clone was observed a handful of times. CDR3 amino acids: CASSEWGRFGEQYF. In DNA, the CDR3 is TGTGCCAGCAGTGAATGGGGCAGGTTTGGCGAGCAGTACTTC. V gene TRBV6-1 combines with J gene TRBJ2-7; D perhaps matches TRBD1 (5 bases). Per germline, CDR1 MNHNS and CDR2 SASEGT. This CDR3 has 14 amino acids. Trimming stripped 2 bases from V and 6 bases from J, with 14 bases between.

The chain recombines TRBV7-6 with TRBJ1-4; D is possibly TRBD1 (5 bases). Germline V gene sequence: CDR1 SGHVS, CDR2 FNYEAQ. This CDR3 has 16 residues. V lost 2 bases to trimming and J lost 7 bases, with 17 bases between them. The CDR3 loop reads CASSLFRTRQGEKLFF. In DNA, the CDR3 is TGTGCCAGCAGCTTATTCAGGACCCGGCAGGGTGAAAAACTGTTTTTT.

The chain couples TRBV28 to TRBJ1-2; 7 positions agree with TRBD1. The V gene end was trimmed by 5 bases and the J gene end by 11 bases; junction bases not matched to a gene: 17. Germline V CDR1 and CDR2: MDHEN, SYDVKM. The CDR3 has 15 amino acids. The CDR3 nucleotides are TGTGCCAGCAGTCACTACAGGGGTGGTTTGGGTTGGTACACCTTC. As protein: CASSHYRGGLGWYTF.

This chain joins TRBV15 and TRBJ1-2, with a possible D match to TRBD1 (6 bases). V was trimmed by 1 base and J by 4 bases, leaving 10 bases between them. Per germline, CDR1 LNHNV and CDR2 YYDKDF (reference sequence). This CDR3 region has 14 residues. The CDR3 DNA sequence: TGTGCCACCAGCAGAGTACAGGGTAGCTATGGCTACACCTTC. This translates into CATSRVQGSYGYTF.

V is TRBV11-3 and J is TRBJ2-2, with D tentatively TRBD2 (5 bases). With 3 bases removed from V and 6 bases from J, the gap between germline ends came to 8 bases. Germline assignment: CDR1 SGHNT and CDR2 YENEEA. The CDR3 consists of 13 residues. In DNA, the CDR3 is TGTGCCAGCAGCTTTGAGGGTTCCGGGGAGCTGTTTTTT. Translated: CASSFEGSGELFF.

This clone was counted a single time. The CDR3 region has the DNA TGCGCCAGCAGTGCCGGGACAGGGGGCGCGGAGACCCAGTACTTC. It translates to CASSAGTGGAETQYF. The rearrangement joins TRBV5-1 to TRBJ2-5; TRBD1 matches at 12 bases. After removal of 5 bases from V and 5 bases from J, the junction contained 7 bases not matched to a gene. The V gene's germline CDR1 is SGHRS and CDR2 YFSETQ. The CDR3 consists of 15 residues.

The DNA for the CDR3 is TGTGCCAGCTCCGGGAACTCCTACGAGCAGTACTTC. It specifies CASSGNSYEQYF. The chain is built from TRBV18 and TRBJ2-7; a weak D match, TRBD2 (5 bases). CDR1 and CDR2 (germline): KGHSH, LQKENI. The ends were cut back, 6 bases at V and 0 bases at J, with 6 bases in the middle. This CDR3 has 12 amino acids.

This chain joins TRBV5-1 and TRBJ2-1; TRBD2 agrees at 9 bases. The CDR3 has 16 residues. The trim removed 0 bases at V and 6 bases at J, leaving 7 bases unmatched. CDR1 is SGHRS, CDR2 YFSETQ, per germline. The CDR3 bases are TGCGCCAGCAGCTTGGTCGCCGGTAGCGGGAGCAATGAGCAGTTCTTC. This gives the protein CASSLVAGSGSNEQFF.